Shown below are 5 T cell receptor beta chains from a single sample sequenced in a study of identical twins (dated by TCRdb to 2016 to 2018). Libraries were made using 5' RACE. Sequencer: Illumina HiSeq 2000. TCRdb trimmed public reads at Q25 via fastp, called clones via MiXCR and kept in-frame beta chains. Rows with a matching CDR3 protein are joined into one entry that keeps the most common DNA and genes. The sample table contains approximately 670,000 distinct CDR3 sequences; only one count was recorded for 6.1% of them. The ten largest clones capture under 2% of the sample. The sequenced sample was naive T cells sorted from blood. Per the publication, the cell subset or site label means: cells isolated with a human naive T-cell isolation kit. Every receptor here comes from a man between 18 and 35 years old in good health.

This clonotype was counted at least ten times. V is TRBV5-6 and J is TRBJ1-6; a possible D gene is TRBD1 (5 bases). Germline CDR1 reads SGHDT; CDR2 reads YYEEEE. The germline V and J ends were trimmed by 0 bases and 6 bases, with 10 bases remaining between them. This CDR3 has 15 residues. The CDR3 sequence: CASSLDGARNSPLHF. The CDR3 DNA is TGTGCCAGCAGCTTGGACGGGGCCCGTAATTCACCCCTCCACTTT.

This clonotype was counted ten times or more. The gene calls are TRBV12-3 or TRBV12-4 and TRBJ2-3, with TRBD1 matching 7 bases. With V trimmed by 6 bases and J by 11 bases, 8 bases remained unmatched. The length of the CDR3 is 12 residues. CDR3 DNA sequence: TGTGCCAGCAGCAATCACCGGGACAGGCAGTATTTT. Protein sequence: CASSNHRDRQYF.

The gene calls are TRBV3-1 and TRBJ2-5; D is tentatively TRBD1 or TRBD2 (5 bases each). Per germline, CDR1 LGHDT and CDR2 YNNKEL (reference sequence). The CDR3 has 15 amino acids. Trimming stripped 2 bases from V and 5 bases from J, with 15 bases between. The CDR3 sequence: CASSQSSPRDETQYF. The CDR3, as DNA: TGTGCCAGCAGCCAAAGCAGCCCTCGGGACGAGACCCAGTACTTC.

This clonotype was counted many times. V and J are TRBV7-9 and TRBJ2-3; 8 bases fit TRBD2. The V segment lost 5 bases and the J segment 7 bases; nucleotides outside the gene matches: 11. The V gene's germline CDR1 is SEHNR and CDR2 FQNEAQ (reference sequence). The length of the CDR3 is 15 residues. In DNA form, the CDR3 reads TGTGCCAGCAGCCCTGCTGGCGGGAGGACCCATACGCAGTATTTT. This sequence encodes CASSPAGGRTHTQYF.

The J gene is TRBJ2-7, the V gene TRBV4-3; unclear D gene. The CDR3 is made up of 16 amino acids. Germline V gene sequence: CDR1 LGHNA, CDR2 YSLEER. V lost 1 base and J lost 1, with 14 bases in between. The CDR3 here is CASSQVHGLSSYEQYF. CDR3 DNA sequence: TGCGCCAGCAGCCAAGTTCACGGCCTATCTTCCTACGAGCAGTACTTC.